A single sample gave rise to the 26 T cell receptor beta chains below, sequenced in a study of blood T cell repertoires in COVID-19. Data came from immunoSEQ multiplex PCR; TCRdb stores just in-frame clones and leaves some out. The table has 350,000 to 400,000 clones, 80% to 90% seen once. The source material was PBMCs or T cells enriched from blood (not recorded which). The receptors here all came from a young man who had recovered from COVID-19.

The chain carries TRBV10-1 and TRBJ2-3; maybe TRBD1 (6 bases). In germline, CDR1 is WNHNN, CDR2 SYGVQD (reference sequence). Trimming pared 4 bases from V and 6 bases from J, leaving 11 bases between. This CDR3 has 13 residues. The CDR3 here is CASSATGTDTQYF. CDR3 DNA: TGCGCCAGCAGTGCCACAGGGACCGATACGCAGTATTTT.

The sample holds one count of this clone. V gene TRBV28 combines with J gene TRBJ1-5; 10 bases are a match to TRBD1. This CDR3 is built from 16 residues. V lost 4 bases and J lost 6; bases outside the gene matches: 9. Looked up from germline, CDR1 is MDHEN and CDR2 is SYDVKM. CDR3 bases: TGTGCCAGCAGTTCCGGACAGGGGGTGACCTTTCAGCCCCAGCATTTT. It is translated as CASSSGQGVTFQPQHF.

CDR3 loop: CASSSLIVYNEQFF. CDR3 sequence (DNA): TGTGCCAGCAGCTCCTTAATCGTATACAATGAGCAGTTCTTC. The V and J genes are TRBV7-2 and TRBJ2-1; D not certain. CDR3 size: 14 residues. Looked up from germline, CDR1 is SGHTA and CDR2 is FQGNSA. V was shortened by 4 bases and J by 4 bases, with 11 bases between the two germline ends.

The chain carries TRBV19 and TRBJ1-1; 7 bases agree with TRBD1. CDR3 size: 14 residues. J gave up 0 bases and V 6 bases, and 4 bases lay outside the gene matches. Per germline, CDR1 LNHDA and CDR2 SQIVND (reference sequence). In DNA form, the CDR3 reads TGTGCCAGTAGCAAGACAGGGTTGAACACTGAAGCTTTCTTT. Amino acid sequence: CASSKTGLNTEAFF.

This chain connects TRBV11-3 to TRBJ2-7; D not certain. Germline CDR1 is SGHNT and CDR2 is YENEEA. This CDR3 has 12 amino acids. Trimming removed 0 bases at V and 9 bases at J, with 9 bases between. CDR3 protein: CASSLDLGPQYF. The CDR3 DNA sequence: TGTGCCAGCAGCTTAGATCTCGGTCCGCAGTACTTC.

This clone is a singleton in its sample. The chain carries TRBV2 and TRBJ1-1, with 9 positions matching TRBD1. The germline gives CDR1 SNHLY, CDR2 FYNNEI. The CDR3 totals 13 residues. Germline trimming cut 6 bases from V and 6 bases from J; bases unmatched to any gene: 5. The CDR3 here is CASRRGQGPEAFF. CDR3 nucleotide sequence: TGTGCCAGCAGGAGGGGACAGGGCCCTGAAGCTTTCTTT.

V is TRBV27 and J is TRBJ2-1, with 11 bases fitting TRBD2. V shed 7 bases, J shed 4 bases, and the junction held 6 bases outside the gene matches. The CDR3 is 15 residues long. The germline V gene encodes CDR1 MNHEY and CDR2 SMNVEV (reference sequence). The CDR3 DNA follows: TGTGCCAGCACTACCCGACTAGCGGGGTACAATGAGCAGTTCTTC. It is translated as CASTTRLAGYNEQFF.

V and J are TRBV7-2 and TRBJ2-7, with D possibly matching TRBD2 (5 bases). CDR3 length: 13 residues. Between the trimmed V and J ends, which lost 7 bases and 2 bases, there was a span of 12 bases. The germline V gene encodes CDR1 SGHTA and CDR2 FQGNSA. The CDR3 nucleotides are TGTGCCAGCAAACTTTACGGGACCTACGAGCAGTACTTC. Translation gives CASKLYGTYEQYF.

The chain recombines TRBV28 with TRBJ2-7; 8 bases agree with TRBD1. Germline V gene data show CDR1 as MDHEN and CDR2 as SYDVKM. The CDR3 is made up of 13 amino acids. V was pared by 3 bases and J by 5 bases, with 3 bases of the junction left unmatched. This CDR3 reads CASSFRGLDEQYF. CDR3 DNA: TGTGCCAGCAGTTTCAGGGGGCTCGACGAGCAGTACTTC.

CDR3 loop: CAWSPGGAGGIGYTF. In DNA form, the CDR3 reads TGTGCCTGGAGTCCGGGGGGTGCAGGGGGCATCGGCTACACCTTC. This chain links TRBV30 with TRBJ1-2, with TRBD1 matching 8 bases. Germline CDR1 reads GTSNPN; CDR2 reads SVGIG (reference sequence). V dropped 2 bases and J dropped 8; count of bases not matched to a gene: 13. The CDR3 contains 15 residues.

CDR3 protein: CASSYSGGGNTEAFF. The CDR3 nucleotides are TGTGCCAGCAGTTACTCTGGGGGGGGGAACACTGAAGCTTTCTTT. This chain connects TRBV6-5 to TRBJ1-1, with D tentatively TRBD1 (5 bases). This CDR3 region has 15 residues. Germline V CDR1 and CDR2: MNHEY, SVGAGI. Deletions cut 0 bases from V and 1 base from J, with 9 bases between.

The chain joins TRBV4-1 to TRBJ1-4, with a weak D call TRBD1 (5 bases). The CDR3 sequence is 15 residues long. V was trimmed by 0 bases and J by 5 bases, leaving 10 bases between them. Germline assignment: CDR1 MGHRA and CDR2 YSYEKL. In nucleotides, the CDR3 is TGCGCCAGCAGCCAAGAGGGGGGAGGGAATGAAAAACTGTTTTTT. Encoded protein: CASSQEGGGNEKLFF.

The gene calls are TRBV7-2 and TRBJ2-7; the match to TRBD1 covers 10 bases. Germline values: CDR1 SGHTA, CDR2 FQGNSA. The ends lost 4 bases at V and 7 bases at J; junction bases unmatched: 10. The CDR3 is made up of 15 amino acids. The CDR3 DNA reads as TGTGCCAGCAGCTCTTGGGACAGGGGCCTCCAGGAGCAGTACTTC. This gives the protein CASSSWDRGLQEQYF.

The chain combines TRBV5-1 with TRBJ2-5, with 8 bases matching TRBD1. J was trimmed by 2 bases and V by 4 bases; bases with no gene match: 4. The germline V gene encodes CDR1 SGHRS and CDR2 YFSETQ. This CDR3 has 14 amino acids. The CDR3 region is CASSPDRGQETQYF. The CDR3 DNA is TGCGCCAGCAGCCCTGACAGGGGACAAGAGACCCAGTACTTC.

The chain joins TRBV9 to TRBJ2-5; no clear D gene. The length of the CDR3 is 13 residues. Trimming took 3 bases from V and 3 from J, leaving 9 bases between them. Germline values: CDR1 SGDLS, CDR2 YYNGEE. CDR3 nucleotide sequence: TGTGCCAGCAGCGCCCTAGAAAAAGAGACCCAGTACTTC. This gives the protein CASSALEKETQYF.

V is TRBV28 and J is TRBJ2-1, with D unclear. The CDR3 sequence is 12 residues long. Between the trimmed V and J ends, which lost 7 bases and 7 bases, there was a span of 11 bases. Per germline, CDR1 MDHEN and CDR2 SYDVKM. The CDR3 DNA reads as TGTGCCAGCACTACCTCATCGAATGAGCAGTTCTTC. Its protein product is CASTTSSNEQFF.

The chain carries TRBV15 and TRBJ2-3; 10 nucleotides align to TRBD2. Trimming took 5 bases from V and 2 from J; bases not matched to a gene: 7. Germline lookup yields CDR1 LNHNV and CDR2 YYDKDF (reference sequence). The CDR3 consists of 16 residues. This CDR3 is CATSRGLAALTDTQYF. In nucleotides, the CDR3 is TGTGCCACCAGCCGAGGACTAGCGGCCCTCACAGATACGCAGTATTTT.

The chain links TRBV6-1 to TRBJ1-1; no clear D. The V end lost 0 bases, the J end lost 1 base, and 9 bases lay between the germline ends. Germline lookup yields CDR1 MNHNS and CDR2 SASEGT. This CDR3 contains 15 residues. The CDR3 reads CASSEAQVTNTEAFF. Written as DNA, the CDR3 is TGTGCCAGCAGTGAAGCTCAGGTTACGAACACTGAAGCTTTCTTT.

The gene calls are TRBV6-5 and TRBJ1-1; 7 bases are shared with TRBD1. CDR1 MNHEY and CDR2 SVGAGI come from the germline V gene. J was trimmed by 5 bases and V by 6 bases; bases with no gene match: 9. This CDR3 contains 14 residues. CDR3 DNA: TGTGCCAGCAGCTCAGGGGGTGGGCGGACTGAAGCTTTCTTT. It encodes CASSSGGGRTEAFF.

The rearrangement joins TRBV7-2 to TRBJ2-1, with TRBD2 as a possible D gene (6 bases). The CDR3 sequence is 14 residues long. The V gene's germline CDR1 is SGHTA and CDR2 FQGNSA. The V gene lost 3 bases and the J gene lost 0 bases, with 6 bases spanning the gap. CDR3 amino acids: CASSLGGSYNEQFF. The CDR3 DNA reads TGTGCCAGCAGCTTGGGGGGCTCCTACAATGAGCAGTTCTTC.

The chain joins TRBV19 to TRBJ1-1; D may be TRBD1 (5 bases). The germline V gene has CDR1 LNHDA and CDR2 SQIVND (reference sequence). The ends were cut back, 3 bases at V and 7 bases at J, with 15 bases in the middle. The CDR3 length is 14 residues. The chain's CDR3 is CASSIKGLLSEAFF. The CDR3 bases are TGTGCCAGTAGTATCAAGGGGCTGTTGAGTGAAGCTTTCTTT.

This chain connects TRBV7-9 to TRBJ1-5, with a tentative D call TRBD1 (5 bases). The length of the CDR3 is 14 residues. Looked up from germline, CDR1 is SEHNR and CDR2 is FQNEAQ (reference sequence). V was shortened by 5 bases and J by 0 bases, with 8 bases between the two germline ends. CDR3 region: CASSRGDSNQPQHF. CDR3 in DNA: TGTGCCAGCAGCCGGGGGGATAGCAATCAGCCCCAGCATTTT.

This chain joins TRBV21-1 and TRBJ1-3; the table assigns TRBD1, which was not confirmed against the DNA. TRBV21-1 is a pseudogene. The CDR3 contains 16 residues. The CDR3 region is CASSTEGRGTGNTIYF. CDR3 coding DNA: TGTGCCAGCAGCACCGAGGGAAGGGGGACTGGAAACACCATATATTTT.

The chain carries TRBV2 and TRBJ2-1; D possibly corresponds to TRBD2 (6 bases). Germline lookup yields CDR1 SNHLY and CDR2 FYNNEI. With 4 bases removed from V and 8 bases from J, the gap between germline ends came to 15 bases. The CDR3 spans 14 residues. Written as DNA, the CDR3 is TGTGCCAGCAGTGGTCTCGGGACTGGGGATGAGCAGTTCTTC. It translates to CASSGLGTGDEQFF.

The genes are TRBV4-3 and TRBJ2-3, with 10 bases aligning to TRBD2. Germline CDR1 LGHNA, CDR2 YSLEER. The J segment lost 2 bases and the V segment lost 4 bases, leaving 9 bases of the junction unmatched. This CDR3 is built from 17 residues. The CDR3 region is CASSPELTSGHTDTQYF. The CDR3 DNA reads as TGCGCCAGCAGCCCGGAACTGACTAGCGGGCACACAGATACGCAGTATTTT.

The rearrangement joins TRBV5-5 to TRBJ1-1; D unclear. The V end was cut by 4 bases, the J end by 1 base, with 11 bases between. From germline, CDR1 is SGHKS and CDR2 YYEKEE (reference sequence). This CDR3 comprises 14 residues. The chain's CDR3 is CASSRGRENTEAFF. In DNA form, the CDR3 reads TGTGCCAGCAGCCGCGGGCGGGAGAACACTGAAGCTTTCTTT.